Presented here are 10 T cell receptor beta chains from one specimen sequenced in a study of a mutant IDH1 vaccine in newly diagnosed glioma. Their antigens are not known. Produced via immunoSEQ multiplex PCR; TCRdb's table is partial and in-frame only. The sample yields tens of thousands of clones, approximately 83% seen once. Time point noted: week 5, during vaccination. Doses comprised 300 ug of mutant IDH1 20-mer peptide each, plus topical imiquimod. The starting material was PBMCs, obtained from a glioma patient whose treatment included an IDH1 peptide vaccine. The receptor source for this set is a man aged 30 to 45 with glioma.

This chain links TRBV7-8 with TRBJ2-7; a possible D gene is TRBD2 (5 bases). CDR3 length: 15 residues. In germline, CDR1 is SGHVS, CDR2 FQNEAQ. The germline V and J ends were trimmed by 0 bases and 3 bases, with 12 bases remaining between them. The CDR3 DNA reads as TGTGCCAGCAGCTTAGCAATGAGCGGCGGCTACGAGCAGTACTTC. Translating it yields CASSLAMSGGYEQYF. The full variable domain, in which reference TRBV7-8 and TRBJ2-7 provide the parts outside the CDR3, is GAGVSQSPRYKVAKRGQDVALRCDPISGHVSLFWYQQALGQGPEFLTYFQNEAQLDKSGLPSDRFFAERPEGSVSTLKIQRTQQEDSAVYLCASSLAMSGGYEQYFGPGTRLTVT.

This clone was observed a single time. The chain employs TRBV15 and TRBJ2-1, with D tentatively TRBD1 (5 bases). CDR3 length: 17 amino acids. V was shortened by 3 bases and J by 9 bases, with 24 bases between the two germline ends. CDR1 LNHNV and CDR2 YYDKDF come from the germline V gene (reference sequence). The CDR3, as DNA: TGTGCCACCAGCAGCGATAGGGGTCCCGGACAAGGGTCTGAGCAGTTCTTC. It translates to CATSSDRGPGQGSEQFF.

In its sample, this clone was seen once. CDR3 coding DNA: TGCGCCAGCAGCTTGGATGGCGGATATAGCAATCAGCCCCAGCATTTT. This gives the protein CASSLDGGYSNQPQHF. The chain links TRBV5-1 to TRBJ1-5; D call uncertain. Trimming took 0 bases from V and 0 from J, leaving 10 bases between them. CDR1 SGHRS and CDR2 YFSETQ come from the germline V gene. The CDR3 is 16 residues long.

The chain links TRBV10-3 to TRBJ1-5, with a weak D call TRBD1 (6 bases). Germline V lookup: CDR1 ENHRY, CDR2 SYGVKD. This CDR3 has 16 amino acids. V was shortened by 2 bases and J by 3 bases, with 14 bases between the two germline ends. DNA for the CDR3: TGTGCCATCAGTGAGAGGTTACAGGGTGCCAATCAGCCCCAGCATTTT. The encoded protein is CAISERLQGANQPQHF.

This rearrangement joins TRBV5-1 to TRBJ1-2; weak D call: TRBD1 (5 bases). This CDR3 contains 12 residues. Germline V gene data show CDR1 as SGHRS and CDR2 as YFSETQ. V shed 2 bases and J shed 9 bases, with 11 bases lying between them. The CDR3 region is CASSFTGRSYTF. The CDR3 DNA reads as TGCGCCAGCAGCTTCACAGGTCGCAGCTACACCTTC.

CDR3 in amino acids: CASSESTALNTEAFF. The DNA for the CDR3 is TGTGCCAGCAGTGAAAGTACAGCCTTGAACACTGAAGCTTTCTTT. V and J are TRBV6-1 and TRBJ1-1, with D uncertain. V shed 2 bases and J shed 0 bases, with 10 bases lying between them. From germline, CDR1 is MNHNS and CDR2 SASEGT. There are 15 residues in the CDR3.

CDR3 loop: CASRADYGYTF. The CDR3 DNA reads TGTGCCAGCAGAGCGGATTATGGCTACACCTTC. The chain links TRBV6-5 to TRBJ1-2; D unclear. There are 11 residues in the CDR3. Germline CDR1 and CDR2: MNHEY and SVGAGI. V was trimmed by 6 bases and J by 5 bases, leaving 7 bases between them.

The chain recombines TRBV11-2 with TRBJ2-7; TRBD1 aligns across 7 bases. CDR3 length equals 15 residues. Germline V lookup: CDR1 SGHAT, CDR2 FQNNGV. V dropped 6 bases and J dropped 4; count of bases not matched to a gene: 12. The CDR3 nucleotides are TGTGCCAGCAGGGACGACAGGGTACAACGGTACGAGCAGTACTTC. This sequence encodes CASRDDRVQRYEQYF.

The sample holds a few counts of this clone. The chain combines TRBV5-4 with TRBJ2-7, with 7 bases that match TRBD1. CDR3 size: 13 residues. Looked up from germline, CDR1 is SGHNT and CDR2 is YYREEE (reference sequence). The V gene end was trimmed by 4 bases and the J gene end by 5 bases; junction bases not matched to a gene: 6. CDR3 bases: TGTGCCAGCAGCATACAGGGGCTCAACGAGCAGTACTTC. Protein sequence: CASSIQGLNEQYF.

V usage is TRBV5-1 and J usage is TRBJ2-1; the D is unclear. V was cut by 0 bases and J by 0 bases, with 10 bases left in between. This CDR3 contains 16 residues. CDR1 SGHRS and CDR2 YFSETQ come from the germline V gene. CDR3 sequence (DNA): TGCGCCAGCAGCTTGGCTGCCCTAAGCTCCTACAATGAGCAGTTCTTC. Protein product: CASSLAALSSYNEQFF. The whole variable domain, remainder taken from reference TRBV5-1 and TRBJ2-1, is KAGVTQTPRYLIKTRGQQVTLSCSPISGHRSVSWYQQTPGQGLQFLFEYFSETQRNKGNFPGRFSGRQFSNSRSEMNVSTLELGDSALYLCASSLAALSSYNEQFFGPGTRLTVL.